What follows describes a single TCR beta chain. Its antigen is unknown. Germline V gene sequence: CDR1 SNHLY, CDR2 FYNNEI. The CDR3 is 15 amino acids. V was pared by 5 bases and J by 4 bases, with 8 bases of the junction left unmatched. The data stem from a study of T cells in Graves' hyperthyroidism and ophthalmopathy. Whole-study results and caveats: In validation, the model predicted ophthalmopathy. These predictions came a median roughly six months before onset. In the analysis, a 13 V-J model separated ophthalmopathy from stable hyperthyroidism.

Diagnoses rested on clinical symptoms, serum thyroxine and TRAb, thyroid ultrasound and orbital computed tomography. Regions amplified from RNA transcripts were the TCR beta CDR3 regions. The HTBI primer set drove a first-round RT-PCR of the TCR CDR3. TCRdb recomputed calls from the multiplex PCR reads with MiXCR, one row per CDR3 protein. The sample includes approximately 560,000 distinct CDR3 sequences, about 43% of them seen just once. The receptor's source is a woman aged 18-29 years with Graves' hyperthyroidism. This chain links TRBV2 with TRBJ2-7, with 10 bases lining up with TRBD2. Sequenced sample: peripheral blood or thyroid tissue (not recorded which). The CDR3 reads CASSPLAGATYEQYF. CDR3 nucleotide sequence: TGTGCCAGCAGTCCGCTAGCGGGAGCCACTTACGAGCAGTACTTC.